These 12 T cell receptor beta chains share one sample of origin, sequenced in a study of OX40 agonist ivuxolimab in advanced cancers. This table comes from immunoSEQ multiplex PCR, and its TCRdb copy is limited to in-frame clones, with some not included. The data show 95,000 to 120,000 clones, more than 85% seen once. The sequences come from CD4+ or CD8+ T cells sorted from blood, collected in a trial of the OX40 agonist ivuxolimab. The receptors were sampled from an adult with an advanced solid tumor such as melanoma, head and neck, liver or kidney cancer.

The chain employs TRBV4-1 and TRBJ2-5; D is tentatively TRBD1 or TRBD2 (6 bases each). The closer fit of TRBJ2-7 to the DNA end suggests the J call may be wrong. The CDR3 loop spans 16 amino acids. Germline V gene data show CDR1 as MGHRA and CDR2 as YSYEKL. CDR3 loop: CASSQPGGAGAGEQYF. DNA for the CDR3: TGCGCCAGCAGCCAACCCGGAGGGGCAGGGGCAGGCGAGCAGTACTTC.

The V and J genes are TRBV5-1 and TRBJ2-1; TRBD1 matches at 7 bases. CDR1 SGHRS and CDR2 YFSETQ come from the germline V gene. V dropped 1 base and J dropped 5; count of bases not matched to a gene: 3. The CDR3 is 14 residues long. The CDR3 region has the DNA TGCGCCAGCAGCTTGAGGGACAGAGACAATGAGCAGTTCTTC. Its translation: CASSLRDRDNEQFF.

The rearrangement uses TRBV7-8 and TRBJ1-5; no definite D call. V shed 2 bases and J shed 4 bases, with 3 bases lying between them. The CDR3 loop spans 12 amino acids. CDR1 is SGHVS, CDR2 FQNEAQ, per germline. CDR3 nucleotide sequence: TGTGCCAGCAGCTTACCGAATCAGCCCCAGCATTTT. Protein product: CASSLPNQPQHF.

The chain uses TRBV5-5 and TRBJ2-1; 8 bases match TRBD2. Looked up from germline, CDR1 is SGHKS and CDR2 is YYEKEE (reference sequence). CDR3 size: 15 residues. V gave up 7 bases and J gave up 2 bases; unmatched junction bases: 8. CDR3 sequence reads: CASAGLAVTYNEQFF. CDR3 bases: TGTGCCAGCGCCGGACTAGCCGTAACCTACAATGAGCAGTTCTTC.

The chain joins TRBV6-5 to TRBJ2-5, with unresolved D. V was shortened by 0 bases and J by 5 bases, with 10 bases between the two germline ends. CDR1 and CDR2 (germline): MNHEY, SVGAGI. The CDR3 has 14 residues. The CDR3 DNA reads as TGTGCCAGCAGTTACTCGAGTCTTGCCGAGACCCAGTACTTC. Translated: CASSYSSLAETQYF.

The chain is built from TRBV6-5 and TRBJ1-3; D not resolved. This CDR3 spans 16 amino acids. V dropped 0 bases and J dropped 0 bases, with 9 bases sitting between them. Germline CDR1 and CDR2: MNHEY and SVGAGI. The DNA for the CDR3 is TGTGCCAGCAGTTACTCGGGAGTAAACTCTGGAAACACCATATATTTT. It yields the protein CASSYSGVNSGNTIYF.

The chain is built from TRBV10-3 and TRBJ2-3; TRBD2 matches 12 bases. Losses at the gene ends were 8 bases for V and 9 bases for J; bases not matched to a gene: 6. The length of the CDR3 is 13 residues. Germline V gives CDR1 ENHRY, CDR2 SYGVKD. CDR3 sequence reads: CAISSGGAVTQYF. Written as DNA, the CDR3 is TGTGCCATCTCTAGCGGGGGGGCCGTCACGCAGTATTTT.

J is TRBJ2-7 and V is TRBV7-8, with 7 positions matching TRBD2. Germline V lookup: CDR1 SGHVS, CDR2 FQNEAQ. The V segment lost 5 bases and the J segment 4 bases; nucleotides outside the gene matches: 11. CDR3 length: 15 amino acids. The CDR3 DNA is TGTGCCAGCAGCCCCTGGGGGACTACCCAATACGAGCAGTACTTC. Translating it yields CASSPWGTTQYEQYF.

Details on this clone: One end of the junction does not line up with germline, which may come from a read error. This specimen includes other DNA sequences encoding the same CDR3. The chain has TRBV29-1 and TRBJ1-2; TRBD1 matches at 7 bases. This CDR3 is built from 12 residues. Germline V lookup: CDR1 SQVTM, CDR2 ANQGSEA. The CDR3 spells CSVVRDSGFYTF. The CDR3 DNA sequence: TGCAGCGTTGTCCGGGACAGTGGGTTTTACACTTTC.

The DNA of the CDR3 is TGTGCCAGCAGTTACTCGATAAGGGGAAACTATGGCTACACCTTC. It is translated as CASSYSIRGNYGYTF. V and J are TRBV6-6 and TRBJ1-2, with TRBD1 as a possible D gene (5 bases). Trimming cost V 0 bases and J 2 bases, with 10 bases left between them. The V gene's germline CDR1 is MNHNY and CDR2 SVGAGI (reference sequence). This CDR3 contains 15 residues.

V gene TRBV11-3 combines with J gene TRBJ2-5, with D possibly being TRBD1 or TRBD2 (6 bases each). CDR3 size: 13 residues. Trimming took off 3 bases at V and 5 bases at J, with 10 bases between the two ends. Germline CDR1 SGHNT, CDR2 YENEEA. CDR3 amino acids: CASSFGGPETQYF. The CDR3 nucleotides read TGTGCCAGCAGCTTTGGGGGGCCGGAGACCCAGTACTTC.

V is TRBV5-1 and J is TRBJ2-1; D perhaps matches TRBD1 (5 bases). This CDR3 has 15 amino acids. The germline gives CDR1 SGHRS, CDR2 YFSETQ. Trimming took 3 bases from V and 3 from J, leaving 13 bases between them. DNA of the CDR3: TGCGCCAGCAGCTCCCAGGGTCGCCTCTACAATGAGCAGTTCTTC. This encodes CASSSQGRLYNEQFF.